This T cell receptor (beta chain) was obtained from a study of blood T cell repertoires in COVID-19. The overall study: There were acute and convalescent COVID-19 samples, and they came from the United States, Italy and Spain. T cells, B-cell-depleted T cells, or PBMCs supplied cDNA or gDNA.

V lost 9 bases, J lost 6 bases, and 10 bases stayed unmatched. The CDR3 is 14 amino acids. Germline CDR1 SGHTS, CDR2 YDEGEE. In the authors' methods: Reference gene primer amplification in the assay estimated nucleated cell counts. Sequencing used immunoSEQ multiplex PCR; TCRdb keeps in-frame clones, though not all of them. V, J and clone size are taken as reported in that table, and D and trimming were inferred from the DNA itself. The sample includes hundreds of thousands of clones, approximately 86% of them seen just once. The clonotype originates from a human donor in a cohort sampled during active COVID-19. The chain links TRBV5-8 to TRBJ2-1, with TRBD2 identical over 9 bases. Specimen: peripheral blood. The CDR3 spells CATTLRGGPNEQFF. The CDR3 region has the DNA TGTGCCACCACCCTGCGGGGGGGCCCCAATGAGCAGTTCTTC.